Shown below are 5 T cell receptor beta chains from a single sample sequenced in a study of cytomegalovirus exposure and HLA in healthy donors. PCR involved 60 Vbeta and 13 Jbeta primers. Clones were read by immunoSEQ multiplex PCR, and TCRdb kept only the in-frame ones, dropping some. Among tens of thousands of clones listed, almost 75% were seen once. Sequenced sample: PBMCs. These receptors came from a man in his forties or fifties in good health and CMV-seronegative.

The chain carries TRBV6-1 and TRBJ1-6, with 8 bases identical to TRBD1. Germline trimming cut 3 bases from V and 10 bases from J; bases unmatched to any gene: 8. This CDR3 has 15 amino acids. The germline gives CDR1 MNHNS, CDR2 SASEGT. CDR3 in amino acids: CASSDGQGGLSPLHF. The DNA of the CDR3 is TGTGCCAGCAGTGACGGACAGGGTGGGTTGTCACCCCTCCACTTT.

The chain combines TRBV29-1 with TRBJ2-2; D unclear. Trimming took 6 bases from V and 1 from J, leaving 15 bases between them. The CDR3 is made up of 15 amino acids. From germline, CDR1 is SQVTM and CDR2 ANQGSEA. CDR3 amino acids: CSVVQAPQNTGELFF. The CDR3 nucleotides read TGCAGCGTAGTCCAGGCGCCCCAGAACACCGGGGAGCTGTTTTTT.

The chain combines TRBV4-1 with TRBJ1-1; unclear D gene. The CDR3 has 13 amino acids. Germline loops: CDR1 MGHRA, CDR2 YSYEKL. V lost 7 bases to trimming and J lost 1 base, with 10 bases between them. Written as DNA, the CDR3 is TGCGCCAGCACCCCGGAGGGGAACACTGAAGCTTTCTTT. The encoded protein is CASTPEGNTEAFF.

The J gene is TRBJ2-7, the V gene TRBV2, with 13 bases matching TRBD2. The CDR3 runs to 15 residues. Germline V lookup: CDR1 SNHLY, CDR2 FYNNEI. V was pared by 6 bases and J by 6 bases, with 8 bases of the junction left unmatched. CDR3 loop: CASRIRTSGGLEQYF. The CDR3 coding sequence is TGTGCCAGCAGGATCCGGACTAGCGGGGGACTCGAGCAGTACTTC.

This clone came up once. The genes are TRBV7-3 and TRBJ2-1; unclear D gene. CDR3 length: 15 residues. CDR1 and CDR2 (germline): SGHTA, FQGTGA. Trimming removed 1 base from V and 0 bases from J, with 7 bases in between. The CDR3 DNA is TGTGCCAGCAGCTTAAGACGGAGCTCCTACAATGAGCAGTTCTTC. Translated: CASSLRRSSYNEQFF.